The 25 T cell receptor beta chains in this list originate from one sample, sequenced in a study of T cell responses to AZD1222 COVID-19 vaccine. Sequencing used immunoSEQ multiplex PCR; TCRdb keeps in-frame clones, though not all of them. The sample shows 95,000 to 120,000 clones, about nine tenths of them seen only once. Sequenced material: peripheral blood, taken on day 0 of MenACWY control vaccination. These receptors were collected from an adult in good health.

This chain connects TRBV7-8 to TRBJ1-6, with D perhaps matching TRBD1 (6 bases). CDR3 length equals 16 residues. V lost 5 bases and J 7 bases, leaving 18 bases between the germline ends. Germline V gives CDR1 SGHVS, CDR2 FQNEAQ. CDR3 amino acids: CASSPRTVVGNSPLHF. CDR3 DNA: TGTGCCAGCAGCCCCCGGACAGTAGTGGGAAATTCACCCCTCCACTTT. Looking up the rest from reference TRBV7-8 and TRBJ1-6 gives the full variable domain: GAGVSQSPRYKVAKRGQDVALRCDPISGHVSLFWYQQALGQGPEFLTYFQNEAQLDKSGLPSDRFFAERPEGSVSTLKIQRTQQEDSAVYLCASSPRTVVGNSPLHFGNGTRLTVT.

The gene calls are TRBV9 and TRBJ1-2; D remains ambiguous. This CDR3 has 12 residues. V was pared by 3 bases and J by 1 base, with 4 bases between. Looked up from germline, CDR1 is SGDLS and CDR2 is YYNGEE. In DNA form, the CDR3 reads TGTGCCAGCAGCGGAGATAACTATGGCTACACCTTC. Translation: CASSGDNYGYTF.

This clone appeared a few times. The CDR3 reads CASSLLRGTAPDYGYTF. For the CDR3, the DNA is TGTGCCAGCAGCCTTTTGCGTGGGACGGCCCCAGACTATGGCTACACCTTC. The rearrangement joins TRBV7-9 to TRBJ1-2, with D perhaps TRBD1 (5 bases). This CDR3 has 17 residues. Germline values: CDR1 SEHNR, CDR2 FQNEAQ (reference sequence). With 5 bases removed from V and 3 bases from J, the gap between germline ends came to 22 bases.

The V call is TRBV10-1, the J call TRBJ2-7; possible D gene TRBD2, 6 bases. Trimming took off 2 bases at V and 7 bases at J, with 21 bases between the two ends. The CDR3 totals 16 residues. Germline V gene lookup returns CDR1 WNHNN and CDR2 SYGVQD (reference sequence). The CDR3 is CASSEHKRAGQGEQYF. The CDR3 nucleotides are TGCGCCAGCAGTGAGCATAAGCGGGCAGGGCAAGGAGAGCAGTACTTC.

The chain recombines TRBV9 with TRBJ1-2; tentative D call: TRBD1 (6 bases). Trimming removed 4 bases at V and 6 bases at J, with 13 bases between. This CDR3 spans 13 amino acids. Germline CDR1 SGDLS, CDR2 YYNGEE. The CDR3 DNA sequence: TGTGCCAGCAGCCTACAGGGCAACAATGGCTACACCTTC. The encoded protein is CASSLQGNNGYTF.

The rearrangement joins TRBV27 to TRBJ1-1; 7 bases are shared with TRBD1. This CDR3 is built from 14 residues. V gave up 4 bases and J gave up 4 bases; unmatched junction bases: 6. Germline CDR1 and CDR2: MNHEY and SMNVEV (reference sequence). In DNA form, the CDR3 reads TGTGCCAGCAGTTACACAGGGGTGGGCACTGAAGCTTTCTTT. It translates to CASSYTGVGTEAFF.

This clone was detected only a few times. The chain recombines TRBV5-6 with TRBJ1-5, with a possible D match to TRBD1 (5 bases). Trimming took 0 bases from V and 6 from J, leaving 10 bases between them. CDR3 length equals 14 residues. CDR1 and CDR2 (germline): SGHDT, YYEEEE. This CDR3 reads CASSLGGGPQPQHF. CDR3 nucleotide sequence: TGTGCCAGCAGCTTGGGGGGCGGGCCTCAGCCCCAGCATTTT.

As regards this clone: The same CDR3 is also encoded by other DNA sequences in this sample. The J gene is TRBJ1-1, the V gene TRBV18; no clear D. Trimming cost V 3 bases and J 1 base, with 3 bases left between them. This CDR3 region has 12 residues. Germline values: CDR1 KGHSH, CDR2 LQKENI. Here the CDR3 DNA reads TGTGCCAGCTCACCGTCGAACACTGAAGCTTTCTTT. Amino acids: CASSPSNTEAFF.

The rearrangement joins TRBV2 to TRBJ1-3, with 8 bases lining up with TRBD1. Germline V gene sequence: CDR1 SNHLY, CDR2 FYNNEI. V lost 6 bases, J lost 2 bases, and 3 bases stayed unmatched. The CDR3 runs to 14 residues. In nucleotides, the CDR3 is TGTGCCAGCAGGGACAGGGATACTGGAAACACCATATATTTT. Its translation: CASRDRDTGNTIYF.

The chain couples TRBV15 to TRBJ1-2, with D possibly being TRBD1 (5 bases). The CDR3 is 18 amino acids. Germline CDR1 reads LNHNV; CDR2 reads YYDKDF (reference sequence). V dropped 0 bases and J dropped 3 bases, with 20 bases sitting between them. The CDR3 DNA follows: TGTGCCACCAGCAGAGACCGCCCCAGGGTTGGTTGGGACTATGGCTACACCTTC. It yields the protein CATSRDRPRVGWDYGYTF.

The chain employs TRBV5-4 and TRBJ1-1; D might be TRBD1 (5 bases). CDR1 and CDR2 from the germline V gene are SGHNT and YYREEE (reference sequence). The CDR3 spans 16 residues. Trimming left V 4 bases short and J 4 bases short, with 20 bases between. CDR3 nucleotide sequence: TGTGCCAGCAGCCTGCATAGGGGAGGATACATCACTGAAGCTTTCTTT. Amino acids: CASSLHRGGYITEAFF.

The chain combines TRBV9 with TRBJ2-7, with D possibly matching TRBD2 (6 bases). CDR3 length: 18 residues. The germline V gene has CDR1 SGDLS and CDR2 YYNGEE. With 0 bases removed from V and 0 bases from J, the gap between germline ends came to 19 bases. The DNA of the CDR3 is TGTGCCAGCAGCGTAGAGGGCCTTGGGAGGTCATACTCCTACGAGCAGTACTTC. Its translation is CASSVEGLGRSYSYEQYF.

The J gene is TRBJ2-3, the V gene TRBV7-8; 8 bases are shared with TRBD2. The germline V gene encodes CDR1 SGHVS and CDR2 FQNEAQ. The CDR3 consists of 17 residues. After removal of 5 bases from V and 1 base from J, the junction contained 11 bases not matched to a gene. CDR3 amino acids: CASSPSRGRGGTDTQYF. CDR3 in DNA: TGTGCCAGCAGCCCCTCCCGAGGGCGGGGGGGCACAGATACGCAGTATTTT.

In DNA form, the CDR3 reads TGTGCCAGCAGTTTCCGTCCCCTGCGCAATGAGCAGTTCTTC. It is translated as CASSFRPLRNEQFF. The chain couples TRBV5-4 to TRBJ2-1, with D unclear. The germline V and J ends were trimmed by 5 bases and 6 bases, with 15 bases remaining between them. The length of the CDR3 is 14 residues. Germline V gene data show CDR1 as SGHNT and CDR2 as YYREEE (reference sequence).

This chain links TRBV4-1 with TRBJ2-5, with 7 nucleotides matching TRBD1. Unmatched junction bases numbered 5, after V lost 1 base and J lost 0 bases. Germline CDR1 is MGHRA and CDR2 is YSYEKL. The CDR3 runs 16 residues. The CDR3 DNA follows: TGCGCCAGCAGCCAAGCCGGGACAGCGGACCAAGAGACCCAGTACTTC. The encoded protein is CASSQAGTADQETQYF.

This chain uses TRBV5-6 with TRBJ1-2; D is undetermined. The CDR3 is 18 residues long. V gave up 3 bases and J gave up 4 bases, with 25 bases separating them. CDR1 and CDR2 from the germline V gene are SGHDT and YYEEEE. As DNA, the CDR3 is TGTGCCAGCAGCTCTCAGTCTCGGGGAAGGGAGTCTAGCTATGGCTACACCTTC. Its protein product is CASSSQSRGRESSYGYTF.

The CDR3 reads CASSYSRTGGYEQYF. In DNA form, the CDR3 reads TGTGCCAGCAGTTATTCCCGGACAGGGGGCTACGAGCAGTACTTC. The genes are TRBV6-5 and TRBJ2-7; 10 bases match TRBD1. J gave up 3 bases and V 3 bases, and 5 bases lay outside the gene matches. Germline-derived CDR1 and CDR2 are MNHEY and SVGAGI. This CDR3 is built from 15 residues.

V gene TRBV7-3 combines with J gene TRBJ2-1; tentatively, D is TRBD2 (6 bases). Germline CDR1 and CDR2: SGHTA and FQGTGA. CDR3 size: 14 residues. V was trimmed by 5 bases and J by 9 bases, leaving 17 bases between them. CDR3 DNA: TGTGCCAGCAGCCCCGGGACTGGACCACCTGAGCAGTTCTTC. Protein sequence: CASSPGTGPPEQFF.

This chain connects TRBV16 to TRBJ1-5, with D possibly matching TRBD1 (5 bases). This CDR3 is built from 13 residues. V was trimmed by 9 bases and J by 0 bases, leaving 9 bases between them. Germline-derived CDR1 and CDR2 are KGHSY and FQNENV. The CDR3 protein is CASAGGSNQPQHF. CDR3 coding DNA: TGTGCCAGTGCGGGGGGTAGCAATCAGCCCCAGCATTTT.

The chain joins TRBV7-9 to TRBJ1-4; D is perhaps TRBD1 (5 bases). Germline-derived CDR1 and CDR2 are SEHNR and FQNEAQ (reference sequence). The CDR3 covers 15 residues. V lost 0 bases, J lost 6 bases, and 11 bases lay in between. The chain's CDR3 is CASSLAPLGDEKLFF. The CDR3 DNA follows: TGTGCCAGCAGCTTAGCGCCCCTAGGGGATGAAAAACTGTTTTTT.

This rearrangement joins TRBV5-1 to TRBJ2-1, with D possibly matching TRBD1 (6 bases). CDR3 length: 14 amino acids. Germline CDR1 is SGHRS and CDR2 is YFSETQ. The V and J ends lost 0 bases and 5 bases respectively, with 9 bases between them. The CDR3 DNA sequence: TGCGCCAGCAGCTTGGTGGGACACAACAATGAGCAGTTCTTC. Protein sequence: CASSLVGHNNEQFF. Drawing the rest from reference TRBV5-1 and TRBJ2-1, the complete variable domain is KAGVTQTPRYLIKTRGQQVTLSCSPISGHRSVSWYQQTPGQGLQFLFEYFSETQRNKGNFPGRFSGRQFSNSRSEMNVSTLELGDSALYLCASSLVGHNNEQFFGPGTRLTVL.

This sequence joins TRBV28 and TRBJ1-4, with D unclear. This CDR3 is built from 13 residues. V lost 8 bases and J 8 bases, leaving 15 bases between the germline ends. Germline values: CDR1 MDHEN, CDR2 SYDVKM. CDR3 residues: CASVTSGREKLFF. DNA of the CDR3: TGTGCCAGCGTCACCTCCGGCAGGGAAAAACTGTTTTTT.

The V gene is TRBV7-2, the J gene TRBJ1-2, with 9 bases identical to TRBD1. CDR3 length: 17 amino acids. The ends lost 1 base at V and 8 bases at J; junction bases unmatched: 14. Germline CDR1 and CDR2: SGHTA and FQGNSA. CDR3 coding DNA: TGTGCCAGCAGCTTAGGGACAGGGGTCGGGTCTGCCGGCGGCTACACCTTC. It yields the protein CASSLGTGVGSAGGYTF.

The chain uses TRBV6-5 and TRBJ1-1, with D possibly matching TRBD1 (5 bases). V was pared by 2 bases and J by 6 bases, with 7 bases between. Germline CDR1 reads MNHEY; CDR2 reads SVGAGI. This CDR3 is 12 amino acids long. The CDR3 sequence is CASSYGGAEAFF. The CDR3 nucleotides read TGTGCCAGCAGTTACGGGGGGGCTGAAGCTTTCTTT.

This rearrangement joins TRBV4-1 to TRBJ1-2; no definite D call. V lost 4 bases and J 2 bases, leaving 17 bases between the germline ends. CDR3 length: 16 amino acids. Germline CDR1 is MGHRA and CDR2 is YSYEKL. CDR3: CASSRTGTGPNYGYTF. CDR3 DNA: TGCGCCAGCAGCCGCACCGGCACGGGCCCAAACTATGGCTACACCTTC.